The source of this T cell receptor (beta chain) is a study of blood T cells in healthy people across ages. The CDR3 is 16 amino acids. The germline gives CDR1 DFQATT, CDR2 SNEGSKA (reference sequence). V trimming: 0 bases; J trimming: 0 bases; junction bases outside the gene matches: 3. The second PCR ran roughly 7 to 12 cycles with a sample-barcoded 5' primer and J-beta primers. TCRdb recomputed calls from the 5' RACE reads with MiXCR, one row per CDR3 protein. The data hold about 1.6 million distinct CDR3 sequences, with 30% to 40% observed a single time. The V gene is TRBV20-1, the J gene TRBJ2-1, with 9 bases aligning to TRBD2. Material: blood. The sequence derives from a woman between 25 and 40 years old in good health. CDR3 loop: CSAREHSGSSYNEQFF. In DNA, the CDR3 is TGCAGTGCTAGAGAGCATAGCGGGAGCTCCTACAATGAGCAGTTCTTC.